The next 5 T cell receptor beta chains were all read from a single sample in a study of shared clonotypes between healthy human individuals. Here immunoSEQ multiplex PCR was the method, and the copy in TCRdb shows in-frame clones only, minus some. The sample holds 1.5 million to 1.9 million clones; approximately 98% are singletons and the top ten take less than 0.55%. The sample was naive CD4+ T cells sorted from blood. Stated subset: CD45RA+ positively selected. All receptors come from a man aged 30 to 45 in good health.

V is TRBV6-1 and J is TRBJ2-7, with TRBD1 matching over 7 bases. Germline V gives CDR1 MNHNS, CDR2 SASEGT. V was pared by 4 bases and J by 3 bases, with 15 bases of the junction left unmatched. The CDR3 spans 17 residues. CDR3 in amino acids: CASSAPSGTEFYYEQYF. CDR3 in DNA: TGTGCCAGCAGTGCACCTTCCGGGACAGAGTTCTACTACGAGCAGTACTTC.

Turning to this clone: The sample contains more than one DNA sequence encoding this CDR3. The rearrangement uses TRBV5-1 and TRBJ1-4; 7 bases align to TRBD1. With V trimmed by 5 bases and J by 3 bases, 4 bases remained unmatched. This CDR3 is 14 amino acids long. CDR1 is SGHRS and CDR2 is YFSETQ in the germline V gene. The CDR3 region is CASSLQGPNEKLFF. The CDR3 bases are TGCGCCAGCAGTTTACAGGGGCCTAATGAAAAACTGTTTTTT.

With regard to this clone: This sample also contains other DNA sequences that code for the same CDR3. The chain joins TRBV5-1 to TRBJ2-7; TRBD2 matches 8 bases. The CDR3 consists of 13 residues. Germline-derived CDR1 and CDR2 are SGHRS and YFSETQ. The V and J ends lost 1 base and 3 bases, in that order; junction bases with no gene match: 0. The CDR3 sequence: CASSLREGYEQYF. The CDR3 region has the DNA TGCGCCAGCAGCTTGCGGGAGGGCTACGAGCAGTACTTC.

The genes are TRBV7-2 and TRBJ1-1; D gene unclear. V was trimmed by 1 base and J by 3 bases, leaving 15 bases between them. The CDR3 length is 16 residues. In germline, CDR1 is SGHTA, CDR2 FQGNSA. Written as DNA, the CDR3 is TGTGCCAGCAGCTTAGTAGGTTGGGAGCAGGACACTGAAGCTTTCTTT. Protein product: CASSLVGWEQDTEAFF.

The chain is built from TRBV5-6 and TRBJ1-2; TRBD1 might be the D (6 bases). Looked up from germline, CDR1 is SGHDT and CDR2 is YYEEEE. The CDR3 extends over 15 amino acids. V lost 3 bases to trimming and J lost 4 bases, with 16 bases between them. CDR3 region: CASSSTGEWGYGYTF. The CDR3 region has the DNA TGTGCCAGCAGCTCGACAGGAGAATGGGGCTATGGCTACACCTTC.